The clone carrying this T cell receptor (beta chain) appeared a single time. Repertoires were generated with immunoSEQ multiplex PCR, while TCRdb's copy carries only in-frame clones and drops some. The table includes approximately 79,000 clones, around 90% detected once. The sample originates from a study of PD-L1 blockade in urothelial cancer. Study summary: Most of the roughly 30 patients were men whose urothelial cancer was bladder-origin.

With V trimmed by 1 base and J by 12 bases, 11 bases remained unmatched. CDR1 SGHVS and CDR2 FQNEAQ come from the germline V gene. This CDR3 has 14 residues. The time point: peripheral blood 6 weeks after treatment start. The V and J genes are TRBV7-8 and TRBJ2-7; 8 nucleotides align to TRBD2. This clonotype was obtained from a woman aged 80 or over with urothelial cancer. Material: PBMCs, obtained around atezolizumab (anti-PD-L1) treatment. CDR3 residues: CASSLVGSGDVWYF. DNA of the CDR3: TGTGCCAGCAGCTTAGTAGGTAGCGGGGACGTATGGTACTTC.